This T cell receptor beta chain is drawn from a study of shared clonotypes between healthy human individuals. This CDR3 spans 16 amino acids. The V gene lost 4 bases and the J gene lost 5 bases, with 20 bases spanning the gap. Germline lookup yields CDR1 SGHAT and CDR2 FQNNGV. Naive-designated CD8 cells lacked CD45RO, were positively enriched for CCR7, and omitted terminally differentiated effector memory CD45RA+ cells. Sequencing was performed with immunoSEQ multiplex PCR; in TCRdb, only in-frame clones are kept and a portion is missing. The sample shows millions of clones, 85% to 95% of them seen only once.

V and J are TRBV11-2 and TRBJ2-5; D is ambiguous. This TCR derives from a man aged 18 to 29 in good health. Material: naive CD8+ T cells sorted from blood. CDR3 sequence (DNA): TGTGCCAGCAGCTCCTCCTTGGTGTCATACTGGGAGACCCAGTACTTC. As protein: CASSSSLVSYWETQYF.